Shown below are 2 T cell receptor beta chains from a single sample sequenced in a study of T cells in localized non-small cell lung cancer. Repertoires were generated with immunoSEQ multiplex PCR, while TCRdb's copy carries only in-frame clones and drops some. In the table there are roughly 30,000 clones, about 90% of which are singletons. This specimen consisted of peripheral blood, obtained before any cancer treatment. These receptors came from a woman aged 40-69 years with stage I lung adenocarcinoma.

This chain uses TRBV11-3 with TRBJ1-2; possibly TRBD1 for D (6 bases). This CDR3 has 13 residues. V dropped 4 bases and J dropped 8 bases, with 14 bases sitting between them. Germline V CDR1 and CDR2: SGHNT, YENEEA. The CDR3 DNA reads TGTGCCAGCAGCTATATCAGGGGTACAGGCTACACCTTC. Its translation: CASSYIRGTGYTF.

The chain couples TRBV19 to TRBJ1-1; the D is unclear. The CDR3 has 14 amino acids. V dropped 3 bases and J dropped 0 bases, with 8 bases sitting between them. Germline CDR1 reads LNHDA; CDR2 reads SQIVND (reference sequence). CDR3 nucleotides: TGTGCCAGTAGTATGTTAGCTATGAACACTGAAGCTTTCTTT. It encodes CASSMLAMNTEAFF.